This TCR beta chain was documented in a study of blood T cell repertoires in COVID-19. Across the study: COVID-19 samples from acute and convalescent phases originated in the United States, Italy and Spain. In each case, the material was cDNA or gDNA derived from T cells, B-cell-depleted T cells, or PBMCs.

How the authors handled the data: Reference gene primer amplification yielded estimated nucleated cell counts. Some clones are missing from TCRdb's copy, which holds only in-frame ones; the method was immunoSEQ multiplex PCR. The V and J calls and the clone size are those of that table, but D and trimming were determined from the DNA. This sample has roughly 300,000 clones, with more than 70% found just once. The specimen was peripheral blood. This sequence was found in a man between 18 and 29 years old who had recovered from COVID-19.

CDR3 in DNA: TGTGCCAGCAGCTTCGGGGGGAAGGATCAGCCCCAGCATTTT. Protein: CASSFGGKDQPQHF. The V and J genes are TRBV7-2 and TRBJ1-5; tentatively, D is TRBD1 (5 bases). The CDR3 is 14 residues long. V lost 3 bases and J 5 bases, leaving 11 bases between the germline ends. Germline V lookup: CDR1 SGHTA, CDR2 FQGNSA.